This TCR beta chain was captured by sequencing in a study of blood T cell repertoires in COVID-19. Study at large: Acute-phase and convalescent COVID-19 samples originated in the United States, Italy and Spain. Sources were T cells, B-cell-depleted T cells, or PBMCs; the material itself was cDNA or gDNA.

Study processing details: Amplification with reference gene primers provided the estimates of nucleated cell counts. Using immunoSEQ multiplex PCR, the repertoire was profiled, and TCRdb retains in-frame clones only, with some absent. V, J and clone size derive from that table, while D and trimming were established from the DNA sequence. Of 450,000 to 500,000 clones in the sample, approximately 85% were seen once. The CDR3 totals 16 residues. The ends lost 6 bases at V and 0 bases at J; junction bases unmatched: 5. Germline assignment: CDR1 LNHDA and CDR2 SQIVND (reference sequence). The TCR originated in a human donor in a cohort sampled during active COVID-19. Sequencing used peripheral blood. The V gene is TRBV19, the J gene TRBJ1-1; 12 nucleotides agree with TRBD1. The chain's CDR3 is CASSPGQGAMNTEAFF. The CDR3 nucleotides are TGTGCCAGTAGCCCGGGACAGGGGGCGATGAACACTGAAGCTTTCTTT.